A selection of T cell receptor beta chains follows, all from one sample in a study of blood T cells in healthy people across ages. TCRdb recomputed calls from the 5' RACE reads with MiXCR, one row per CDR3 protein. The sample contains about 290,000 distinct CDR3 sequences, 25% to 30% of which appear only once. Sequences were obtained from blood. The receptors were gathered from a woman in her seventies in good health. Both conserved end residues are part of each CDR3. Each record gives: V gene, J gene, CDR3 protein.

>TRBV6-2/TRBV6-3|TRBJ2-5
CASSYGLAVQETQYF
>TRBV4-2|TRBJ2-7
CASSKSSGPSEEQYF
>TRBV7-2|TRBJ2-3
CASSKGGIDTDTQYF
>TRBV20-1|TRBJ2-2
CSARGEIGGELFF
>TRBV3-1|TRBJ1-1
CASSQRTGETEAFF
>TRBV28|TRBJ2-7
CGSNSRDRGRYEQYF
>TRBV20-1|TRBJ2-1
CSALDYSGSAYNEQFF
>TRBV2|TRBJ2-5
CASSELGGTQYF
>TRBV7-2|TRBJ2-1
CASSPLPPNYNEQFF
>TRBV7-3|TRBJ2-2
CASSFSAGELFF
>TRBV11-2|TRBJ1-1
CASSLGLDRGKNTEAFF
>TRBV11-2|TRBJ2-5
CASSHEETQYF
>TRBV9|TRBJ2-1
CASSADSAGGNEQFF